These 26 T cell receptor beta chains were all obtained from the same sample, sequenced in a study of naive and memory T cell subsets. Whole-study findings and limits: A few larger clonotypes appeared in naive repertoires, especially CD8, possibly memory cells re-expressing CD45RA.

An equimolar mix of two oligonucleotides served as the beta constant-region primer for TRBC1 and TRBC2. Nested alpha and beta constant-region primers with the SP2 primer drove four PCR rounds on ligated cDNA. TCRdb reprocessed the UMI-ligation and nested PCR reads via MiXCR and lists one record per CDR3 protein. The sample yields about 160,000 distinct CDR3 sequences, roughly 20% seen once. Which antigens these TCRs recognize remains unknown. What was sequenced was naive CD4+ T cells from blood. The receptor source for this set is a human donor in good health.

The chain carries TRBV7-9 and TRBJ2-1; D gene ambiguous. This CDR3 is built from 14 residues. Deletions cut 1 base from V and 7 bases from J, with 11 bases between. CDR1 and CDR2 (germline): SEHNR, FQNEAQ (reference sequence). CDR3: CASSLVGSRNEQFF. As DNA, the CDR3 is TGTGCCAGCAGCTTAGTAGGCAGTCGGAATGAGCAGTTCTTC.

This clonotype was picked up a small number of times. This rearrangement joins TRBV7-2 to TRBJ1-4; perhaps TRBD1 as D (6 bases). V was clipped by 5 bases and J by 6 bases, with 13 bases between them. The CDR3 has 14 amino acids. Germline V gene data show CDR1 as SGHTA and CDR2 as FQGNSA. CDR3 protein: CASSDDRLYEKLFF. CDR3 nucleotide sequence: TGTGCCAGCAGCGACGACAGGCTCTATGAAAAACTGTTTTTT. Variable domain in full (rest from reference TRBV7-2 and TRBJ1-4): GAGVSQSPSNKVTEKGKDVELRCDPISGHTALYWYRQSLGQGLEFLIYFQGNSAPDKSGLPSDRFSAERTGGSVSTLTIQRTQQEDSAVYLCASSDDRLYEKLFFGSGTQLSVL.

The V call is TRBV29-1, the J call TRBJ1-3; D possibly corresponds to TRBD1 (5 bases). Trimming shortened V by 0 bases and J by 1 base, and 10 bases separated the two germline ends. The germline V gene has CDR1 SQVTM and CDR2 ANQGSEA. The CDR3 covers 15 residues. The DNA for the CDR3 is TGCAGCGTTGAAGATCTTCCAGGGTCTGGAAACACCATATATTTT. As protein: CSVEDLPGSGNTIYF. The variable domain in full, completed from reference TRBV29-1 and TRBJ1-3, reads SAVISQKPSRDICQRGTSLTIQCQVDSQVTMMFWYRQQPGQSLTLIATANQGSEATYESGFVIDKFPISRPNLTFSTLTVSNMSPEDSSIYLCSVEDLPGSGNTIYFGEGSWLTVV.

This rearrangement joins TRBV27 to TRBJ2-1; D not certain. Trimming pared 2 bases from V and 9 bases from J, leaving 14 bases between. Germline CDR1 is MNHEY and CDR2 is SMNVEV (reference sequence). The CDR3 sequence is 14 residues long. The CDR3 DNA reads TGTGCCAGCAGTTTACAAGTAGATCTTAGTGAGCAGTTCTTC. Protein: CASSLQVDLSEQFF.

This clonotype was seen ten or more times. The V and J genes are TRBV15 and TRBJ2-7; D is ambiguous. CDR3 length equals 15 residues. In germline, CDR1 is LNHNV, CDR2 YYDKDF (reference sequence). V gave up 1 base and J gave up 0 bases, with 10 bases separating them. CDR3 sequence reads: CATSRGADSSYEQYF. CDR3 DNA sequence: TGTGCCACCAGCAGAGGGGCAGATTCCTCCTACGAGCAGTACTTC.

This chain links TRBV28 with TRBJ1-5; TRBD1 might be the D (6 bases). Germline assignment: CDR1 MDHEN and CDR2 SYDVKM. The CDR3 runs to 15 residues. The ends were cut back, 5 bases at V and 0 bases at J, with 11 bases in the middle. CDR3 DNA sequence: TGTGCCAGCAGTCCCCGGACAGTTAGCAATCAGCCCCAGCATTTT. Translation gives CASSPRTVSNQPQHF.

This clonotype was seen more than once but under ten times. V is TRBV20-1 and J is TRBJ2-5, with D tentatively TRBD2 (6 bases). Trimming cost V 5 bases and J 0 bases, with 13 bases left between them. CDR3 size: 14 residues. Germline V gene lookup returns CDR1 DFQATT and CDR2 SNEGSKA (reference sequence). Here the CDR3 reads CSALVAGNQETQYF. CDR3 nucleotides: TGCAGTGCTTTGGTGGCGGGGAACCAAGAGACCCAGTACTTC.

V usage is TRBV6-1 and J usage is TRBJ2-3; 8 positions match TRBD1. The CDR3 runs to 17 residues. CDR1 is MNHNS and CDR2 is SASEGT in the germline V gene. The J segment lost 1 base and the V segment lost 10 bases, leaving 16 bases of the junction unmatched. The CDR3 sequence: CATALPRGQGGTDTQYF. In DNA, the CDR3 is TGTGCCACCGCCCTCCCCCGCGGACAGGGAGGCACAGATACGCAGTATTTT.

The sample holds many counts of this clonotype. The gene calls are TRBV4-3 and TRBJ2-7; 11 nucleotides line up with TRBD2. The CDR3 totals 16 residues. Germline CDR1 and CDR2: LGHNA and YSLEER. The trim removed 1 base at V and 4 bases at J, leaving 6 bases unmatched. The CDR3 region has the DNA TGCGCCAGCAGCCAAGGAACTAGCGGGAGTCCGTACGAGCAGTACTTC. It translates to CASSQGTSGSPYEQYF.

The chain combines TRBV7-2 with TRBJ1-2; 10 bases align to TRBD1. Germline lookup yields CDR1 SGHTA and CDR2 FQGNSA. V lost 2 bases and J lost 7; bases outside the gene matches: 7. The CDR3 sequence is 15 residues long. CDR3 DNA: TGTGCCAGCAGCTTAACCAGACAGGGGGCGAGTGGCTACACCTTC. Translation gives CASSLTRQGASGYTF.

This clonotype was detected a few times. CDR3 bases: TGCAGTGCTACCAGACAGGGGGCTCGAAGCAATCAGCCCCAGCATTTT. This translates into CSATRQGARSNQPQHF. The rearrangement joins TRBV20-1 to TRBJ1-5; 10 bases align to TRBD1. The CDR3 is 16 residues long. The germline CDR1 and CDR2 sequences are DFQATT and SNEGSKA (reference sequence). V trimming: 4 bases; J trimming: 1 base; junction bases outside the gene matches: 7.

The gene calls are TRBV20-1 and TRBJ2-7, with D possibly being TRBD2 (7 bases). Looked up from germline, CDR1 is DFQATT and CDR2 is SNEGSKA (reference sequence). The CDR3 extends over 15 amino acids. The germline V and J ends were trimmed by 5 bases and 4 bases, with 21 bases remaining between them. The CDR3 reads CSAPRGGGPWYEQYF. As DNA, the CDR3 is TGCAGTGCTCCCCGAGGGGGAGGGCCTTGGTACGAGCAGTACTTC.

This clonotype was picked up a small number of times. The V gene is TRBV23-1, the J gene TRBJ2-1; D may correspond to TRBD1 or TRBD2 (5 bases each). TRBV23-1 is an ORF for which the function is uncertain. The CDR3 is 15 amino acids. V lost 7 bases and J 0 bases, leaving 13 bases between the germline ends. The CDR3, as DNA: TGCGCCAGCACACGTCGGGGCCGCTCCTACAATGAGCAGTTCTTC. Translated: CASTRRGRSYNEQFF.

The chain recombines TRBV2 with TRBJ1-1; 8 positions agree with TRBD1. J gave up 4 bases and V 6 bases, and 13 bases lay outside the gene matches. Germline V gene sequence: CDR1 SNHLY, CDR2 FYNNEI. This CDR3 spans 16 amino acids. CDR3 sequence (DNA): TGTGCCAGCAGAGGACAGGGAACCTTGGCCCCCACTGAAGCTTTCTTT. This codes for CASRGQGTLAPTEAFF.

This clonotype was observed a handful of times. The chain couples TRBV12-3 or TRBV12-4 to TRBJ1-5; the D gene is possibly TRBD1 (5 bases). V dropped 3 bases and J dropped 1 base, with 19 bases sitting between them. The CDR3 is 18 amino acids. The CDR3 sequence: CASSFFLNRDVSNQPQHF. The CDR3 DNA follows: TGTGCCAGCAGTTTTTTCCTTAACCGGGACGTCAGCAATCAGCCCCAGCATTTT.

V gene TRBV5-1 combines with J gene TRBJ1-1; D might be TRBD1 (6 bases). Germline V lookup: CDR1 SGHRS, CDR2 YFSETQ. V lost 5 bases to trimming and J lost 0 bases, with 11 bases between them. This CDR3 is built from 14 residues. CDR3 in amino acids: CASSNRDMNTEAFF. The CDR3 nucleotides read TGCGCCAGCAGTAACCGGGACATGAACACTGAAGCTTTCTTT. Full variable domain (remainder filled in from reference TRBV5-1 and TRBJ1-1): KAGVTQTPRYLIKTRGQQVTLSCSPISGHRSVSWYQQTPGQGLQFLFEYFSETQRNKGNFPGRFSGRQFSNSRSEMNVSTLELGDSALYLCASSNRDMNTEAFFGQGTRLTVV.

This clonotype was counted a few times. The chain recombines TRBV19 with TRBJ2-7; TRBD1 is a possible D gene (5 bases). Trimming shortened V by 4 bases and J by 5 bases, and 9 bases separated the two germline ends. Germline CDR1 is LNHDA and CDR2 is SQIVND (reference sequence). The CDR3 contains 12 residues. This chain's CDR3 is CASSNPGNEQYF. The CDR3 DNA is TGTGCCAGTAGTAATCCAGGGAACGAGCAGTACTTC.

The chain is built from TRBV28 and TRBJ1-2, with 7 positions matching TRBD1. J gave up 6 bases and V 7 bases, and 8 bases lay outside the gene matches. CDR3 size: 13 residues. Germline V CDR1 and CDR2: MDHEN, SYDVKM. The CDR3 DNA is TGTGCCAGCAACAAAGGGGGCAGGGATGGCTACACCTTC. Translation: CASNKGGRDGYTF.

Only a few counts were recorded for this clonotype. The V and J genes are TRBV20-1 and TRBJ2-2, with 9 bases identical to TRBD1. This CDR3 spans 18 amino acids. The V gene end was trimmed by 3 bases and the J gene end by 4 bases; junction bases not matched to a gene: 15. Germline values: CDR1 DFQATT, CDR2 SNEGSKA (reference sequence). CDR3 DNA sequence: TGCAGTGCTAGCTCGGGACAGGGCCTCCTACGCGGCACCGGGGAGCTGTTTTTT. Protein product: CSASSGQGLLRGTGELFF.

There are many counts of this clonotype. In nucleotides, the CDR3 is TGTGCCAGTACCTCTTATGGACAGGTTAACTATGGCTACACCTTC. It is translated as CASTSYGQVNYGYTF. The chain carries TRBV19 and TRBJ1-2; 7 bases are shared with TRBD1. The CDR3 is 15 residues long. Germline trimming cut 7 bases from V and 1 base from J; bases unmatched to any gene: 9. Germline V gene sequence: CDR1 LNHDA, CDR2 SQIVND (reference sequence).

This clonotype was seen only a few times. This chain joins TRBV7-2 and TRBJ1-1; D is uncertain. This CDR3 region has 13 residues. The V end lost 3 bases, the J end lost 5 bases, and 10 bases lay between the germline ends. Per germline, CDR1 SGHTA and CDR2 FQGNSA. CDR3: CASSLQAGTEAFF. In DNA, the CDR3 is TGTGCCAGCAGCTTGCAAGCGGGGACTGAAGCTTTCTTT. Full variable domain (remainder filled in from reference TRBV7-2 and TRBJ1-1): GAGVSQSPSNKVTEKGKDVELRCDPISGHTALYWYRQSLGQGLEFLIYFQGNSAPDKSGLPSDRFSAERTGGSVSTLTIQRTQQEDSAVYLCASSLQAGTEAFFGQGTRLTVV.

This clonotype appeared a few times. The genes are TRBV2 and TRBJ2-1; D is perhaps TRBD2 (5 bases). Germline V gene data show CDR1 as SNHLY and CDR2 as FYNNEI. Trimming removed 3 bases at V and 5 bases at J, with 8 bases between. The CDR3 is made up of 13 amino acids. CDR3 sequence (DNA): TGTGCCAGCAGTGAGAGGGAGAACAATGAGCAGTTCTTC. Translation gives CASSERENNEQFF.

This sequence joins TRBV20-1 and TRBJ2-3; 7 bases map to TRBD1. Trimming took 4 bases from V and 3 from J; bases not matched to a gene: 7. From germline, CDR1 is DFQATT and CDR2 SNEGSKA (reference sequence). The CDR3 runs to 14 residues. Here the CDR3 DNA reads TGCAGTGCTACAAACAGGGGTGAAACAGATACGCAGTATTTT. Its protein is CSATNRGETDTQYF.

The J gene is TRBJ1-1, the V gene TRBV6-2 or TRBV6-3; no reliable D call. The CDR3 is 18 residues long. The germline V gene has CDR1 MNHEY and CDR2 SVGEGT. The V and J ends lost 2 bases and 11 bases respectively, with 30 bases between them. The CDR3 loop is CASSYASLATRTPMVAFF. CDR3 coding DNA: TGTGCCAGCAGTTACGCTTCCTTGGCGACTCGGACTCCCATGGTCGCTTTCTTT.

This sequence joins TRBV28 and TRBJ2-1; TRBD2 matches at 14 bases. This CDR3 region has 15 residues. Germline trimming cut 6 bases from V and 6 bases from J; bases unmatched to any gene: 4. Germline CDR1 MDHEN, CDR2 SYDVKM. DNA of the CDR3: TGTGCCAGCAGGAGGGGACTAGCGGGAGTCAATGAGCAGTTCTTC. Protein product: CASRRGLAGVNEQFF. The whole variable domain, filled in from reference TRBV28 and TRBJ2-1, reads DVKVTQSSRYLVKRTGEKVFLECVQDMDHENMFWYRQDPGLGLRLIYFSYDVKMKEKGDIPEGYSVSREKKERFSLILESASTNQTSMYLCASRRGLAGVNEQFFGPGTRLTVL.

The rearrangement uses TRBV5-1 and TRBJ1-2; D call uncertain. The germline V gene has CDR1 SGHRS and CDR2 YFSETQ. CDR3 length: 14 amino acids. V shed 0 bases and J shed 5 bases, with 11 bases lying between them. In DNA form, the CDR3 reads TGCGCCAGCAGCTTGGCCGGTGGTTCTTATGGCTACACCTTC. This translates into CASSLAGGSYGYTF.